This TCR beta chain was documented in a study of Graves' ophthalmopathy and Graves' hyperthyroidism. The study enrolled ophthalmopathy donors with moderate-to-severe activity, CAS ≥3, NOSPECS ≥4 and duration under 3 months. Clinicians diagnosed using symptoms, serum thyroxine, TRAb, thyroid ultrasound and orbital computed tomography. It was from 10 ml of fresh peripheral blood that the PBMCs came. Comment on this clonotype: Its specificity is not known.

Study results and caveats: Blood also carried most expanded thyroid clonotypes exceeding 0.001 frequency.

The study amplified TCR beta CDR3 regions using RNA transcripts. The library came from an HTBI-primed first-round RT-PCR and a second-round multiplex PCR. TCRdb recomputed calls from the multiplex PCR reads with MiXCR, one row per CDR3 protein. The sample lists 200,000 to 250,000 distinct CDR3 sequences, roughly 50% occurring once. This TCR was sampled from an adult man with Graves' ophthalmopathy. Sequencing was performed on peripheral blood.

In nucleotides, the CDR3 is TGTGCCAGCAGCTTGGTTATAGGGTTCGGGGAGCTGTTTTTT. Translation gives CASSLVIGFGELFF. This chain connects TRBV5-6 to TRBJ2-2; D is unresolved. Germline CDR1 and CDR2: SGHDT and YYEEEE. Trimming removed 0 bases from V and 7 bases from J, with 10 bases in between. This CDR3 is 14 amino acids long. Full variable domain (missing parts from reference TRBV5-6 and TRBJ2-2): DAGVTQSPTHLIKTRGQQVTLRCSPKSGHDTVSWYQQALGQGPQFIFQYYEEEERQRGNFPDRFSGHQFPNYSSELNVNALLLGDSALYLCASSLVIGFGELFFGEGSRLTVL.